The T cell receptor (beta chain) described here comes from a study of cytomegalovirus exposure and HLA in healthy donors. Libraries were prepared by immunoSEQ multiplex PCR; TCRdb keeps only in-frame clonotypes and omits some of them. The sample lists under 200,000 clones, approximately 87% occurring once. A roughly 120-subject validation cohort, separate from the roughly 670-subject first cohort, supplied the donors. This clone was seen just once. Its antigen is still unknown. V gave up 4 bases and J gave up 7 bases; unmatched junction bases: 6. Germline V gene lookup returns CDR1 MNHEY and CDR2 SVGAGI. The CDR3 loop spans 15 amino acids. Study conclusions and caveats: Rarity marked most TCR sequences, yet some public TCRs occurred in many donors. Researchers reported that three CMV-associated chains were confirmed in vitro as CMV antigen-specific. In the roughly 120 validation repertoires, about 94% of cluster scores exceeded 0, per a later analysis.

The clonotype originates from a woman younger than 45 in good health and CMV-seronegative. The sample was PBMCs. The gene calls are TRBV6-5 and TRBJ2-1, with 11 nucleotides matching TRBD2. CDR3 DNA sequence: TGTGCCAGCAGTTCCCCAAGGACTAGCGGGAATGAGCAGTTCTTC. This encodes CASSSPRTSGNEQFF.